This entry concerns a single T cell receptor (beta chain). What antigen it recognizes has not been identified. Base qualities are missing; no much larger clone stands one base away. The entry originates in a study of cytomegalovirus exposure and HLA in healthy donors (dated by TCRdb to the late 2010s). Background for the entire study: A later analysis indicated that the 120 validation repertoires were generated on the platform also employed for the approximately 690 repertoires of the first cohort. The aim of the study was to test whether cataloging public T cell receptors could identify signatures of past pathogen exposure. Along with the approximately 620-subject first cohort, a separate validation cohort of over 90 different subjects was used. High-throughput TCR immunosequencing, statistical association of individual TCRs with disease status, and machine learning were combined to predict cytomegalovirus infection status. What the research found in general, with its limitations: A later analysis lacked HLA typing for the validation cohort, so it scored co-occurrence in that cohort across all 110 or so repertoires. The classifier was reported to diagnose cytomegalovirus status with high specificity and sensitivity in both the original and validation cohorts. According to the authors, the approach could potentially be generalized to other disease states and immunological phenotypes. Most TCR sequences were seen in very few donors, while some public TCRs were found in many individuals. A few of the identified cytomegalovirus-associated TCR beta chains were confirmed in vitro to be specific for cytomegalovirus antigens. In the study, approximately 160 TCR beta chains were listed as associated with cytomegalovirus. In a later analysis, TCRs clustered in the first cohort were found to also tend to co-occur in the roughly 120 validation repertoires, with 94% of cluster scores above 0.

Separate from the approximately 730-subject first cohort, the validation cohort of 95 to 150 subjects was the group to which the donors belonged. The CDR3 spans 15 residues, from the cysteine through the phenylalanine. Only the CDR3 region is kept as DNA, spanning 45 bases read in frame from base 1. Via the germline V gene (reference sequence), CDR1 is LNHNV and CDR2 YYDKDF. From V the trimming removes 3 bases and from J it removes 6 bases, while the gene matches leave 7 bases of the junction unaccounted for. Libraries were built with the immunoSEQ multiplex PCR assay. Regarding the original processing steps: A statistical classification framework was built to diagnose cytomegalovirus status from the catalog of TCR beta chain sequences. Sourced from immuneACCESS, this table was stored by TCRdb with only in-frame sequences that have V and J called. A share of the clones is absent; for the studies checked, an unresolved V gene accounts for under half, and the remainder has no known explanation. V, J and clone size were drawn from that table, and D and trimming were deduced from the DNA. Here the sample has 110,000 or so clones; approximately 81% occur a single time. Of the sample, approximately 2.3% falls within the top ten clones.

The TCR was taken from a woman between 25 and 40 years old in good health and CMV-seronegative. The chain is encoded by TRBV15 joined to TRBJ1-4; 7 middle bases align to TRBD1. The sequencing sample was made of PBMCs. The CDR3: CATSSRGTKDEKLFF. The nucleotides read TGTGCCACCAGCAGCAGGGGGACCAAGGATGAAAAACTGTTTTTT.